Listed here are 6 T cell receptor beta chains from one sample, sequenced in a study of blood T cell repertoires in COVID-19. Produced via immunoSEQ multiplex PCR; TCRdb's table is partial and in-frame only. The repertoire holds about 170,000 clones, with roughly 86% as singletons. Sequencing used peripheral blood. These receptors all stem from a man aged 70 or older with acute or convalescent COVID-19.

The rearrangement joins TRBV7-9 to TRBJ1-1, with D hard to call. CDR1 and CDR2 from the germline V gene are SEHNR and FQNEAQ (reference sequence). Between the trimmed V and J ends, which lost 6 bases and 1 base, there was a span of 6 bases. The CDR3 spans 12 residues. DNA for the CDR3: TGTGCCAGCAGGTCCTGGAACACTGAAGCTTTCTTT. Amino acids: CASRSWNTEAFF. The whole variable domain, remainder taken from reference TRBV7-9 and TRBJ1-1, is DTGVSQNPRHKITKRGQNVTFRCDPISEHNRLYWYRQTLGQGPEFLTYFQNEAQLEKSRLLSDRFSAERPKGSFSTLEIQRTEQGDSAMYLCASRSWNTEAFFGQGTRLTVV.

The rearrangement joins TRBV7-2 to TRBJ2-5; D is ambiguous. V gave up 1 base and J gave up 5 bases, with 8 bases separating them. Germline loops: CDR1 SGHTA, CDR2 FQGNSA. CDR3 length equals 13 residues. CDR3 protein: CASSLGGRETQYF. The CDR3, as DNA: TGTGCCAGCAGCTTAGGCGGTCGGGAGACCCAGTACTTC.

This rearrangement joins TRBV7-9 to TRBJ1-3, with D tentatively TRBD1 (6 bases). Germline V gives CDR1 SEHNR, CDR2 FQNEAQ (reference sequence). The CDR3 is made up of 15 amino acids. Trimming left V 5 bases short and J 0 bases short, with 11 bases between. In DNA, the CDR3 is TGTGCCAGCAGCCAACAGGGCAACTCTGGAAACACCATATATTTT. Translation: CASSQQGNSGNTIYF.

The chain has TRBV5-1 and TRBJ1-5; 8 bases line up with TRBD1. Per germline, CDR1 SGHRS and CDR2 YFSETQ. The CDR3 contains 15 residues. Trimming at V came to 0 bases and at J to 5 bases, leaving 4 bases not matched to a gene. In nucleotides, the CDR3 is TGCGCCAGCAGCTTGGACAGGGGGAGTGATCAGCCCCAGCATTTT. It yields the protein CASSLDRGSDQPQHF.

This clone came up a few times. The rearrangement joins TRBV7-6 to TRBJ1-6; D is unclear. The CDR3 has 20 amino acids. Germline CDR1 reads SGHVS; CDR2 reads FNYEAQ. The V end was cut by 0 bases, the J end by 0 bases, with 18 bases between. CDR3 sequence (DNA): TGTGCCAGCAGCTTAGCAGTCCGGGGTAACCTCGGCTCCTATAATTCACCCCTCCACTTT. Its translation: CASSLAVRGNLGSYNSPLHF.

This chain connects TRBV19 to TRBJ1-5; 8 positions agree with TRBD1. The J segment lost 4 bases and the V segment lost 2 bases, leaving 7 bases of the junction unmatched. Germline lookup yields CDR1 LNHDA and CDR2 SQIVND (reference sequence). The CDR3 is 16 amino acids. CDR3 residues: CASSITGQGRNQPQHF. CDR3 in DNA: TGTGCCAGTAGTATAACCGGACAGGGAAGAAATCAGCCCCAGCATTTT.